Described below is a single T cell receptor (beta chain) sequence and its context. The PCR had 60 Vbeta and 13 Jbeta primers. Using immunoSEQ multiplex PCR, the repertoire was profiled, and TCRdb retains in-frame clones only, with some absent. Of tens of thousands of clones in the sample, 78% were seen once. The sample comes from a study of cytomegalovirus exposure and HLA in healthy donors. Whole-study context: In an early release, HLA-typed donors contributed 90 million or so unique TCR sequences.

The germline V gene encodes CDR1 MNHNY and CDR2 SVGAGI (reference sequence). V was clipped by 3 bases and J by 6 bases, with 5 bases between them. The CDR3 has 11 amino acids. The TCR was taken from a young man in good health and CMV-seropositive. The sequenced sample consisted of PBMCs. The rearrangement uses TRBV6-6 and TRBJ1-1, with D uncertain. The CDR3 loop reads CASSYTAEAFF. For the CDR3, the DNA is TGTGCCAGCAGTTATACAGCTGAAGCTTTCTTT.